This entry is about one T cell receptor beta chain. The library labeled individual cDNA molecules by adding unique molecular identifiers to them. TCRdb analysed the 5' RACE reads with MiXCR anew, one entry per CDR3 protein. The sample shows about 110,000 distinct CDR3 sequences, 15% to 20% of them seen only once. Trimming took off 5 bases at V and 12 bases at J, with 22 bases between the two ends. Germline-derived CDR1 and CDR2 are DFQATT and SNEGSKA (reference sequence). This CDR3 contains 13 residues. These data come from a study of human T cells and chemical hapten exposure. Study as a whole: Yields of TCR per sample differed, chiefly owing to small differences in pooled library volume.

Total RNA was isolated from whole blood that had not been fractionated. The TCR was taken from a human donor in good health. V is TRBV20-1 and J is TRBJ1-2; D perhaps matches TRBD1 (5 bases). The CDR3 coding sequence is TGCAGTGCTCCCCTCGCGGGGGAAGCTTCAAACACCTTC. This gives the protein CSAPLAGEASNTF.